The T cell receptor (beta chain) described here comes from a study of shared clonotypes between healthy human individuals. Trimming left V 5 bases short and J 0 bases short, with 13 bases between. The CDR3 covers 15 residues. Looked up from germline, CDR1 is LNHDA and CDR2 is SQIVND (reference sequence). Assay used: immunoSEQ multiplex PCR; TCRdb lists only in-frame clones, some missing. The sample holds some 650,000 clones, around 97% seen once. This rearrangement joins TRBV19 to TRBJ1-2; D not certain. The sequencing sample was made of naive CD4+ T cells sorted from blood. Subset meaning: CD45RA+ positively selected. This TCR came from a woman in her 30s in good health. The CDR3 DNA reads as TGTGCCAGTAGTCCAAGGAGGGATTCTAACTATGGCTACACCTTC. This codes for CASSPRRDSNYGYTF.